This TCR beta chain was captured in a study of blood T cell repertoires in COVID-19. Background on the study: There were acute and convalescent COVID-19 samples, and they came from the United States, Italy and Spain.

Grouping used clinical history reported by participants in a survey and questionnaire. Libraries were prepared by immunoSEQ multiplex PCR; TCRdb keeps only in-frame clonotypes and omits some of them. This table has approximately 330,000 clones, around nine tenths appearing once. Sequencing input: PBMCs or T cells enriched from blood (not recorded which). This receptor was identified in a young woman who had recovered from COVID-19.

CDR3 residues: CASSFTDRENEKLFF. The CDR3 nucleotides are TGTGCCAGCAGTTTCACGGACAGGGAGAATGAAAAACTGTTTTTT. The rearrangement joins TRBV6-5 to TRBJ1-4, with 8 bases fitting TRBD1. V lost 4 bases and J lost 5; bases outside the gene matches: 6. The germline V gene encodes CDR1 MNHEY and CDR2 SVGAGI. The CDR3 has 15 residues.